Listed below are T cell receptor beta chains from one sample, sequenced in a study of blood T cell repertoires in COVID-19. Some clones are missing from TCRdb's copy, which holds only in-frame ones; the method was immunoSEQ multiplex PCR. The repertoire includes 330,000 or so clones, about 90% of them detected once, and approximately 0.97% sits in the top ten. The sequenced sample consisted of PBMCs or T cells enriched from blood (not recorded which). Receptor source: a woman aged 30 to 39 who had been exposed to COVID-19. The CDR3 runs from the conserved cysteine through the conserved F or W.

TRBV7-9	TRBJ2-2	CASSQGQFNTGELFF
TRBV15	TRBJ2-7	CATSSGTGGAYEQYF
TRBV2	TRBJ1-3	CASSVDRSSGNTIYF
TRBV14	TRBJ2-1	CASSHLRKEQFF
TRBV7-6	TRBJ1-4	CASSPRIPPEKLFF
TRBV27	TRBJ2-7	CASRPSGFSYEQYF
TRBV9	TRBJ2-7	CASSPPSGQFHEQYF
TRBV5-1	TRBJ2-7	CASSLARRGDSYEQYF
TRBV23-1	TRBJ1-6	CASSQLPDRGNSPLHF
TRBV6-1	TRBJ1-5	CASSESGTGAQPQHF
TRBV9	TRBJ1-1	CASSVQAADGEAFF
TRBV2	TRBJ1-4	CASNLRQGANEKLFF
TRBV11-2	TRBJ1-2	CASSLNPGQGALYGYTF
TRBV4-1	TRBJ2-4	CASSLPLPGQGAAKNIQYF
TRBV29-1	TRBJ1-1	CGSRTGGRGTEAFF
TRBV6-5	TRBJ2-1	CASSWTRDVGEQFF
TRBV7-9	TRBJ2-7	CASSPGQGADEQYF
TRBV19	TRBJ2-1	CASSILSGQGREFF
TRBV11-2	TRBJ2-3	CASSLGGQGADTQYF
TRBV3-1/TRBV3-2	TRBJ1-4	CASSRQENEKLFF
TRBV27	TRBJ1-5	CASSLGQGNNQPQHF
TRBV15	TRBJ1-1	CATSGDRGLTEAFF
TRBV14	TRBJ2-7	CASSRDSSRTYEQYF
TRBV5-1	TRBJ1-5	CASSSTGDINQPQHF
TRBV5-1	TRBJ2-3	CASSLTGPFTDTQYF
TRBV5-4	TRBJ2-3	CASTWWREAGGADTQYF
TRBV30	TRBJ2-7	CAWSSPQGYEQYF
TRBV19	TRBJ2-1	CASSIVALAGGVNEQFF